The 19 T cell receptor beta chains given below trace back to one sample, sequenced in a study of breast tumors, draining lymph nodes, adjacent tissues. From the multiplex PCR reads, TCRdb called clonotypes with MiXCR, one entry per CDR3 protein. The data contain 270,000 or so distinct CDR3 sequences, 30% to 35% of them singletons. The lymph nodes were axillary draining lymph nodes from breast cancer patients. The specimen sequenced was axillary lymph node tissue. The receptors stem from a female donor with breast cancer. Some clones in this sample may be carry-over from other donors' samples.

This chain joins TRBV20-1 and TRBJ1-4; TRBD1 is a possible D gene (6 bases). Trimming shortened V by 6 bases and J by 7 bases, and 18 bases separated the two germline ends. The CDR3 is made up of 14 amino acids. From germline, CDR1 is DFQATT and CDR2 SNEGSKA (reference sequence). For the CDR3, the DNA is TGCAGTGCCATCGCACTAGGGGGGACTGAAAAACTGTTTTTT. Its translation: CSAIALGGTEKLFF.

The chain is built from TRBV20-1 and TRBJ2-1; TRBD2 aligns across 10 bases. From germline, CDR1 is DFQATT and CDR2 SNEGSKA (reference sequence). The CDR3 has 16 amino acids. The junction had 15 bases not matched to a gene; V was cut back by 5 bases and J by 8 bases. The CDR3 coding sequence is TGCAGTGCTTTTCGAGGAAGCGGGAGGGCCCTCGATGAGCAGTTCTTC. Its protein product is CSAFRGSGRALDEQFF.

This clonotype was recorded many times. The chain is built from TRBV14 and TRBJ2-2; 10 bases map to TRBD2. Germline V gene sequence: CDR1 SGHDN, CDR2 FVKESK. The CDR3 is 16 amino acids. Losses at the gene ends were 9 bases for V and 5 bases for J; bases not matched to a gene: 12. The CDR3 DNA follows: TGTGCCAGAGGGGGACTAGCGAGCTTGAGTACCGGGGAGCTGTTTTTT. Encoded protein: CARGGLASLSTGELFF.

The chain links TRBV18 to TRBJ1-3; D may be TRBD1 (5 bases). Germline V CDR1 and CDR2: KGHSH, LQKENI. V lost 5 bases, J lost 0 bases, and 14 bases lay in between. This CDR3 region has 16 residues. The CDR3 protein is CASSSTRDHSGNTIYF. For the CDR3, the DNA is TGTGCCAGCTCATCAACCAGGGATCACTCTGGAAACACCATATATTTT.

Ten or more counts support this clonotype. The chain uses TRBV20-1 and TRBJ2-7; 9 nucleotides agree with TRBD1. The CDR3 is 14 amino acids. Germline V gene sequence: CDR1 DFQATT, CDR2 SNEGSKA (reference sequence). V lost 4 bases, J lost 4 bases, and 8 bases stayed unmatched. CDR3 in DNA: TGCAGTGCTAACCGGGACAGGGCCCCATACGAGCAGTACTTC. Encoded protein: CSANRDRAPYEQYF.

Worth noting for this clonotype: This clone may be a read error of a much larger clone one base away. Because it lacks the conserved phenylalanine or tryptophan at the end, this CDR3 is likely a read error. V gene TRBV11-3 combines with J gene TRBJ1-2; D is undetermined. V was pared by 5 bases and J by 4 bases, with 14 bases between. Germline V CDR1 and CDR2: SGHNT, YENEEA. The CDR3 extends over 14 amino acids. The chain's CDR3 is CASSSDGRIYGYTL. In nucleotides, the CDR3 is TGTGCCAGCAGCAGCGACGGGAGGATCTATGGCTACACCCTC.

The rearrangement links TRBV7-2 to TRBJ1-1, with D maybe TRBD1 (5 bases). Germline V gene data show CDR1 as SGHTA and CDR2 as FQGNSA. Deletions cut 5 bases from V and 1 base from J, with 14 bases between. The CDR3 runs 15 residues. CDR3 DNA: TGTGCCAGCAGCGACCGCCGGACATGGAACACTGAAGCTTTCTTT. Translation gives CASSDRRTWNTEAFF.

The table lists this clonotype with many counts. CDR3 sequence: CASSLRTGGVAGANVLTF. The CDR3 DNA is TGTGCCAGCAGCTTGAGGACAGGGGGCGTAGCTGGGGCCAACGTCCTGACTTTC. The J gene is TRBJ2-6, the V gene TRBV5-6; the match to TRBD1 covers 11 bases. This CDR3 spans 18 amino acids. CDR1 is SGHDT and CDR2 is YYEEEE in the germline V gene. Unmatched junction bases numbered 5, after V lost 1 base and J lost 2 bases.

This clonotype was detected ten times or more. The rearrangement uses TRBV6-2 or TRBV6-3 and TRBJ1-6, with unresolved D. This CDR3 comprises 15 residues. With 3 bases removed from V and 9 bases from J, the gap between germline ends came to 15 bases. Germline-derived CDR1 and CDR2 are MNHEY and SVGEGT. In DNA form, the CDR3 reads TGTGCCAGCAGTTATCCGACGGGCTCGGGTTCACCCCTCCACTTT. Its protein is CASSYPTGSGSPLHF.

J is TRBJ2-1 and V is TRBV29-1; D gene unclear. This CDR3 spans 11 amino acids. Germline CDR1 reads SQVTM; CDR2 reads ANQGSEA. The V and J ends lost 7 bases and 10 bases respectively, with 14 bases between them. The CDR3 protein is CSAGRVGEQFF. The CDR3 DNA follows: TGCAGCGCCGGTCGGGTAGGCGAGCAGTTCTTC.

This clonotype was counted at least ten times. The gene calls are TRBV19 and TRBJ2-6; D is perhaps TRBD2 (6 bases). This CDR3 is 15 amino acids long. CDR1 is LNHDA, CDR2 SQIVND, per germline (reference sequence). V was shortened by 5 bases and J by 0 bases, with 8 bases between the two germline ends. In DNA, the CDR3 is TGTGCCAGTAGTCGGAGGGACTCTGGGGCCAACGTCCTGACTTTC. Translating gives CASSRRDSGANVLTF.

J is TRBJ2-2 and V is TRBV2; D may match TRBD1 or TRBD2 (6 bases each). Germline CDR1 SNHLY, CDR2 FYNNEI. This CDR3 has 17 residues. The V gene lost 3 bases and the J gene lost 2 bases, with 16 bases spanning the gap. The CDR3 protein is CASSESQRGLNTGELFF. The CDR3 DNA is TGTGCCAGCAGTGAGTCCCAACGGGGGCTAAACACCGGGGAGCTGTTTTTT.

This clonotype was recorded at least ten times. The rearrangement uses TRBV12-3 or TRBV12-4 and TRBJ2-2; 12 bases line up with TRBD2. This CDR3 spans 16 amino acids. The V gene end was trimmed by 4 bases and the J gene end by 8 bases; junction bases not matched to a gene: 8. The CDR3: CASSSVLAGGPGELFF. The CDR3 DNA sequence: TGTGCCAGCAGTTCGGTTCTAGCGGGAGGGCCTGGGGAGCTGTTTTTT.

This clonotype has a count of ten or more. The chain joins TRBV15 to TRBJ2-5; D remains unclear. CDR3 size: 17 residues. Between the trimmed V and J ends, which lost 2 bases and 2 bases, there was a span of 18 bases. Germline-derived CDR1 and CDR2 are LNHNV and YYDKDF (reference sequence). The CDR3 DNA reads TGTGCCACCAGCAGATATGGGAAATCTAGTCGTCAAGAGACCCAGTACTTC. It is translated as CATSRYGKSSRQETQYF.

The V call is TRBV29-1, the J call TRBJ2-3, with D perhaps TRBD1 or TRBD2 (5 bases each). Between the trimmed V and J ends, which lost 6 bases and 1 base, there was a span of 8 bases. Germline CDR1 and CDR2: SQVTM and ANQGSEA. This CDR3 has 12 residues. CDR3 region: CSVGAGTDTQYF. As DNA, the CDR3 is TGCAGCGTCGGGGCAGGCACAGATACGCAGTATTTT.

Of note for this clonotype: This clone may be a read error of a much larger clone one base away. The chain carries TRBV5-5 and TRBJ2-2; the D is unclear. The V end lost 4 bases, the J end lost 6 bases, and 7 bases lay between the germline ends. The CDR3 contains 12 residues. Per germline, CDR1 SGHKS and CDR2 YYEKEE (reference sequence). CDR3 in amino acids: CASSPPPGELFF. The CDR3 region has the DNA TGTGCCAGCAGCCCGCCCCCCGGGGAGCTGTTTTTT.

The genes are TRBV19 and TRBJ2-3; TRBD2 matches at 7 bases. CDR1 and CDR2 from the germline V gene are LNHDA and SQIVND (reference sequence). This CDR3 comprises 10 residues. The CDR3 sequence is CASGTDTQYF. The CDR3 nucleotides read TGTGCTAGCGGGACAGATACGCAGTATTTT. The variable domain in full, completed from reference TRBV19 and TRBJ2-3, reads DGGITQSPKYLFRKEGQNVTLSCEQNLNHDAMYWYRQDPGQGLRLIYYSQIVNDFQKGDIAEGYSVSREKKESFPLTVTSAQKNPTAFYLCASGTDTQYFGPGTRLTVL.

This clonotype has ten or more counts. The CDR3 sequence is CASSPAGGQRELFF. CDR3 coding DNA: TGCGCCAGCAGCCCAGCGGGAGGTCAGCGGGAGCTGTTTTTT. This chain joins TRBV5-1 and TRBJ2-2, with TRBD2 identical over 9 bases. Germline V CDR1 and CDR2: SGHRS, YFSETQ. V shed 4 bases and J 9 bases; nucleotides not matched to a gene: 7. The CDR3 consists of 14 residues. Supplemented by reference TRBV5-1 and TRBJ2-2, the full variable domain reads KAGVTQTPRYLIKTRGQQVTLSCSPISGHRSVSWYQQTPGQGLQFLFEYFSETQRNKGNFPGRFSGRQFSNSRSEMNVSTLELGDSALYLCASSPAGGQRELFFGEGSRLTVL.

This clonotype was recorded at least ten times. V usage is TRBV12-3 or TRBV12-4 and J usage is TRBJ2-3; 9 positions match TRBD2. CDR3 length equals 15 residues. Unmatched junction bases numbered 8, after V lost 6 bases and J lost 4 bases. The CDR3 DNA reads TGTGCCAGCAGACTTAGCGGGAGAGTAGCAGATACGCAGTATTTT. Protein sequence: CASRLSGRVADTQYF.